A selection of T cell receptor beta chains follows, all from one sample in a study of OX40 agonist ivuxolimab in advanced cancers. Sequenced by immunoSEQ multiplex PCR; TCRdb stores in-frame clones only, minus some. The sample records about 60,000 clones, about 90% being singletons. Sequences were derived from CD4+ or CD8+ T cells sorted from blood, sampled in a trial of the OX40 agonist ivuxolimab. The receptors were sampled from an adult with an advanced solid tumor such as melanoma, head and neck, liver or kidney cancer. Each CDR3 is given with its conserved first and last residue.

cdr3_aa j_call v_call
CASSHRESHEQYF TRBJ2-7 TRBV7-2
CAWITGGAVPYGYTF TRBJ1-2 TRBV30
CASSLVVSEAFF TRBJ1-1 TRBV11-2
CASSWVLNEQFF TRBJ2-1 TRBV5-4
CAILFRNQPQHF TRBJ1-5 TRBV7-7
CASSDVRTVGYEQYF TRBJ2-7 TRBV18
CASSQQGRPYSPLHF TRBJ1-6 TRBV14
CASSQDRDYGYTF TRBJ1-2 TRBV4-1
CASSQHRTDGYTF TRBJ1-2 TRBV28
CASSPGTTYEQYF TRBJ2-7 TRBV18
CASSFGTGPGYGYTF TRBJ1-2 TRBV6-5
CASSSTPDTQYF TRBJ2-3 TRBV28
CASTQGLGNSPLHF TRBJ1-6 TRBV6-5
CATTRGTGFDEQYF TRBJ2-7 TRBV28
CASSFPDTDTQYF TRBJ2-3 TRBV5-4
CASSFVGGAQHF TRBJ1-5 TRBV11-2
CASSRTFGDVSLNTEAFF TRBJ1-1 TRBV5-1
CASRRDSLNTEAFF TRBJ1-1 TRBV5-1
CASTRGDNEQFF TRBJ2-1 TRBV6-5
CASTGTAYGNTEAFF TRBJ1-1 TRBV9
CASSPLPGLAGADEQFF TRBJ2-1 TRBV14
CASSTKTGGNQPQHF TRBJ1-5 TRBV19
CASSQEVGRESAGYGYTF TRBJ1-2 TRBV4-3
CASSRQRATNEKLFF TRBJ1-4 TRBV4-3
CASNRRGLGPGTEAFF TRBJ1-1 TRBV5-1
CASTPDRNTGELFF TRBJ2-2 TRBV6-5
CASSRPSGGAGGELFF TRBJ2-2 TRBV5-4
CASNAPRSGMGDTQYF TRBJ2-3 TRBV19
CASSFQGRSTDTQYF TRBJ2-3 TRBV7-2
CASSLVAGAATSTDTQYF TRBJ2-3 TRBV28
CASTPLAADTDTQYF TRBJ2-3 TRBV6-5
CASSERNEKLFF TRBJ1-4 TRBV6-1
CASRINRGYSPLHF TRBJ1-6 TRBV2
CAISEQTPSEAFF TRBJ1-1 TRBV10-3
CASRLPGQQETQYF TRBJ2-5 TRBV28
CASARLAGSTDTQYF TRBJ2-3 TRBV7-9
CASSIGLEGGNQPQHF TRBJ1-5 TRBV19
CASSGSGLTGNIQYF TRBJ2-4 TRBV9
CASSGAGESVTQYF TRBJ2-3 TRBV19
CASSTRFGNTIYF TRBJ1-3 TRBV27
CASSPTRTGGAGNTIYF TRBJ1-3 TRBV9